The 9 T cell receptor beta chains below come from one sample, sequenced in a study of beta chain features in type 1 diabetes. Broader study findings: Shorter TCRB CDR3s, moderately but significantly so, were found in Type 1 diabetes patients in all four CD4+ subsets.

Expressed TCRB transcripts were sequenced because the entire RNA isolate underwent reverse transcription. The table came from immunoSEQ multiplex PCR; TCRdb's copy has only in-frame clones and leaves some out. The data contain around 310,000 clones, about 13% of them singletons. For these receptors, no antigen is known. The material sequenced was naive CD4+ T cells from blood. These receptors all come from a woman younger than 30 with type 1 diabetes.

Only a few counts were recorded for this clone. The CDR3 is CAWSVFGGSQPQHF. The CDR3 bases are TGTGCCTGGAGTGTATTCGGGGGTTCTCAGCCCCAGCATTTT. The chain links TRBV30 to TRBJ1-5, with D perhaps TRBD1 (5 bases). This CDR3 is built from 14 residues. Germline lookup yields CDR1 GTSNPN and CDR2 SVGIG (reference sequence). V lost 0 bases to trimming and J lost 6 bases, with 12 bases between them.

The V gene is TRBV4-3, the J gene TRBJ2-4; D gene ambiguous. The CDR3 spans 16 residues. Trimming removed 2 bases at V and 0 bases at J, with 11 bases between. The germline CDR1 and CDR2 sequences are LGHNA and YSLEER. The CDR3 region has the DNA TGCGCCAGCAGCCAACAGAACCGATTAGCCAAAAACATTCAGTACTTC. The encoded protein is CASSQQNRLAKNIQYF.

The V gene is TRBV28, the J gene TRBJ2-7; 7 bases align to TRBD2. V trimming: 2 bases; J trimming: 5 bases; junction bases outside the gene matches: 6. This CDR3 has 14 amino acids. CDR1 MDHEN and CDR2 SYDVKM come from the germline V gene. The CDR3 nucleotides read TGTGCCAGCAGTTTACGCGGGAGAAAGGACGAGCAGTACTTC. Its protein product is CASSLRGRKDEQYF.

The chain recombines TRBV25-1 with TRBJ2-5, with D perhaps matching TRBD1 (5 bases). The J call is doubtful: the DNA matches TRBJ2-7 better. The CDR3 loop spans 14 amino acids. The germline CDR1 and CDR2 sequences are MGHDK and SYGVNS. The CDR3 sequence: CASSEAGNLYEQYF. CDR3 nucleotides: TGTGCCAGCAGTGAGGCAGGGAATTTATACGAGCAGTACTTC.

The chain joins TRBV6-5 to TRBJ2-7, with 8 bases matching TRBD2. CDR1 and CDR2 (germline): MNHEY, SVGAGI. The CDR3 extends over 13 amino acids. With 0 bases clipped from V and 8 bases from J, the junction kept 3 bases outside the gene matches. The DNA for the CDR3 is TGTGCCAGCAGTTACTCAGCGGGAGCTCAGCAGTACTTC. This translates into CASSYSAGAQQYF.

This clone was detected only a few times. V and J are TRBV29-1 and TRBJ1-1; perhaps TRBD1 as D (5 bases). The CDR3 has 14 amino acids. Per germline, CDR1 SQVTM and CDR2 ANQGSEA. The V end lost 2 bases, the J end lost 4 bases, and 14 bases lay between the germline ends. CDR3 nucleotide sequence: TGCAGCGTTGAAAAGGGCATAAGGGGCACTGAAGCTTTCTTT. Amino acids: CSVEKGIRGTEAFF.

This clone appeared a few times. The CDR3 DNA reads as TGTGCCAGCAGCTTCGTAGAGACAGATACGCAGTATTTT. Its protein product is CASSFVETDTQYF. The V call is TRBV9, the J call TRBJ2-3; D gene ambiguous. Germline values: CDR1 SGDLS, CDR2 YYNGEE. The CDR3 covers 13 residues. Trimming shortened V by 4 bases and J by 3 bases, and 9 bases separated the two germline ends.

This chain joins TRBV27 and TRBJ2-1; 11 positions match TRBD2. The germline V gene encodes CDR1 MNHEY and CDR2 SMNVEV (reference sequence). This CDR3 contains 19 residues. Germline trimming cut 2 bases from V and 0 bases from J; bases unmatched to any gene: 9. The CDR3 is CASSLMGLAGGPSYNEQFF. For the CDR3, the DNA is TGTGCCAGCAGTTTAATGGGTTTAGCGGGAGGGCCCTCCTACAATGAGCAGTTCTTC.

This clone occurred a few times. V is TRBV18 and J is TRBJ2-5; 8 nucleotides align to TRBD2. Germline values: CDR1 KGHSH, CDR2 LQKENI. V was clipped by 4 bases and J by 5 bases; unmatched bases: 6. This CDR3 has 14 residues. For the CDR3, the DNA is TGTGCCAGCTCACGGACTAGCTCCCTGGAGACCCAGTACTTC. Translated, it gives CASSRTSSLETQYF.